The TCR beta chain under discussion was sequenced for a study of blood T cell repertoires in COVID-19. In the study overall: The United States, Italy and Spain were the sources of the acute and convalescent COVID-19 samples.

In terms of age and location, participants ranged from roughly 18 to 95 years and lived in about two dozen US areas. Cohorts were assigned according to the clinical history that participants reported. In the authors' methods: The assay estimated nucleated cells by amplifying reference gene primers. Assay: immunoSEQ multiplex PCR; the TCRdb copy retains only in-frame clones and omits some. Clonal size and the V and J genes are those of that table, whereas D and trimming came from the DNA. The sample yields 200,000 to 250,000 clones, roughly 90% seen once. The specimen sequenced was PBMCs or T cells enriched from blood (not recorded which). The receptor was derived from a woman aged 40 to 55 with acute COVID-19.

The CDR3 sequence: CSASQFDGGGETQYF. Here the CDR3 DNA reads TGCAGTGCTAGTCAGTTCGACGGAGGTGGAGAGACCCAGTACTTC. The gene calls are TRBV20-1 and TRBJ2-5; D might be TRBD2 (5 bases). Germline V CDR1 and CDR2: DFQATT, SNEGSKA (reference sequence). The CDR3 has 15 amino acids. V lost 3 bases to trimming and J lost 4 bases, with 18 bases between them.